The 20 T cell receptor beta chains below all came from one sample that was sequenced in a study of cytomegalovirus exposure and HLA in healthy donors. Sequenced by immunoSEQ multiplex PCR; TCRdb stores in-frame clones only, minus some. Here the sample spans about 160,000 clones, approximately 90% being singletons. The sequenced sample consisted of PBMCs. The receptor source for this set is a man aged 18 to 29 in good health and CMV-seronegative.

This clone was seen more than once but under ten times. The rearrangement joins TRBV28 to TRBJ2-7, with 7 bases identical to TRBD2. V was pared by 6 bases and J by 4 bases, with 6 bases of the junction left unmatched. The CDR3 has 13 residues. Germline CDR1 MDHEN, CDR2 SYDVKM. In DNA form, the CDR3 reads TGTGCCAGCAGCCCAAACGGGGGGTACGAGCAGTACGTC. Amino acids: CASSPNGGYEQYV.

The chain recombines TRBV4-2 with TRBJ1-2; D unresolved. This CDR3 region has 16 residues. The V gene lost 1 base and the J gene lost 0 bases, with 12 bases spanning the gap. Germline lookup yields CDR1 LGHNA and CDR2 YNFKEQ. CDR3 amino acids: CASSQGTGGANYGYTF. The CDR3, as DNA: TGTGCCAGCAGCCAAGGTACGGGCGGGGCTAACTATGGCTACACCTTC.

This chain uses TRBV4-1 with TRBJ1-2; 8 bases align to TRBD1. CDR3 length equals 15 residues. Germline CDR1 and CDR2: MGHRA and YSYEKL. Germline trimming cut 7 bases from V and 3 bases from J; bases unmatched to any gene: 10. CDR3 DNA sequence: TGCGCCAGCACCGTTCAGGGGGCTTGGGACTATGGCTACACCTTC. It yields the protein CASTVQGAWDYGYTF.

The chain is built from TRBV27 and TRBJ1-1; a weak D match, TRBD1 (5 bases). V was trimmed by 3 bases and J by 1 base, leaving 12 bases between them. Germline V lookup: CDR1 MNHEY, CDR2 SMNVEV (reference sequence). CDR3 length: 15 amino acids. The CDR3 bases are TGTGCCAGCAGTTTTAGGGGTCTCTCGAACACTGAAGCTTTCTTT. Its translation: CASSFRGLSNTEAFF.

This clone came up once. The chain carries TRBV10-3 and TRBJ2-2, with 10 positions matching TRBD1. Trimming at V came to 10 bases and at J to 2 bases, leaving 7 bases not matched to a gene. The CDR3 totals 15 residues. Germline CDR1 is ENHRY and CDR2 is SYGVKD. CDR3 nucleotides: TGTGCCACCCGGTGGACAGGGGGAAACACCGGGGAGCTGTTTTTT. Residues: CATRWTGGNTGELFF.

The DNA for the CDR3 is TGTGCCACCAGCAGAGACAGAACCGAGACCCAGTACTTC. It yields the protein CATSRDRTETQYF. V usage is TRBV15 and J usage is TRBJ2-5; D is uncertain. This CDR3 is 13 amino acids long. Germline V gene lookup returns CDR1 LNHNV and CDR2 YYDKDF (reference sequence). Trimming cost V 0 bases and J 5 bases, with 7 bases left between them.

The gene calls are TRBV28 and TRBJ1-6; 8 bases fit TRBD1. Germline values: CDR1 MDHEN, CDR2 SYDVKM. V lost 3 bases and J lost 6; bases outside the gene matches: 4. CDR3 size: 15 residues. CDR3 residues: CASSFFGQGNSPLHF. The CDR3 DNA sequence: TGTGCCAGCAGTTTTTTCGGACAGGGTAATTCACCCCTCCACTTT.

The count of this clone is one. The chain uses TRBV2 and TRBJ1-5, with D possibly matching TRBD1 (5 bases). Per the germline V gene, CDR1 is SNHLY and CDR2 is FYNNEI. The V end lost 1 base, the J end lost 4 bases, and 8 bases lay between the germline ends. The CDR3 covers 14 residues. CDR3 nucleotides: TGTGCCAGCAGTGAAGGGCAGGGAAATCAGCCCCAGCATTTT. Translating gives CASSEGQGNQPQHF.

The gene calls are TRBV28 and TRBJ2-1, with D hard to call. CDR1 is MDHEN and CDR2 is SYDVKM in the germline V gene. V lost 3 bases to trimming and J lost 4 bases, with 10 bases between them. CDR3 size: 14 residues. The CDR3 DNA reads as TGTGCCAGCAGTTTCCCCTATTCTTACAATGAGCAGTTCTTC. Translated: CASSFPYSYNEQFF.

The chain employs TRBV28 and TRBJ2-5; 9 bases agree with TRBD2. Germline lookup yields CDR1 MDHEN and CDR2 SYDVKM. J gave up 1 base and V 1 base, and 13 bases lay outside the gene matches. CDR3 length: 19 amino acids. CDR3 in DNA: TGTGCCAGCAGTTTATCGTCGGCTAGCGGGGACCTATCCCAAGAGACCCAGTACTTC. Its protein is CASSLSSASGDLSQETQYF.

This clone was recorded a few times. The chain joins TRBV27 to TRBJ2-6, with a possible D match to TRBD2 (6 bases). The CDR3 has 16 residues. V dropped 6 bases and J dropped 1 base, with 13 bases sitting between them. Germline V CDR1 and CDR2: MNHEY, SMNVEV (reference sequence). CDR3: CASSRPGRSGANVLTF. CDR3 sequence (DNA): TGTGCCAGCAGCCGACCGGGGAGGTCTGGGGCCAACGTCCTGACTTTC.

The chain joins TRBV5-4 to TRBJ2-7; perhaps TRBD2 as D (6 bases). V shed 4 bases and J shed 1 base, with 15 bases lying between them. The CDR3 contains 15 residues. Per the germline V gene, CDR1 is SGHNT and CDR2 is YYREEE (reference sequence). This CDR3 is CASSHRGGSSYEQYF. CDR3 sequence (DNA): TGTGCCAGCAGCCACCGTGGGGGGTCTTCCTACGAGCAGTACTTC.

The chain has TRBV4-1 and TRBJ1-1; the D is unclear. The CDR3 loop spans 13 amino acids. From germline, CDR1 is MGHRA and CDR2 YSYEKL. V gave up 0 bases and J gave up 6 bases, with 8 bases separating them. CDR3 region: CASSQDPQAEAFF. The CDR3, as DNA: TGCGCCAGCAGCCAAGATCCCCAGGCTGAAGCTTTCTTT.

The gene calls are TRBV7-9 and TRBJ2-7, with D possibly TRBD2 on 5 matching bases. CDR3 size: 13 residues. The germline V gene has CDR1 SEHNR and CDR2 FQNEAQ (reference sequence). Trimming took 5 bases from V and 4 from J, leaving 12 bases between them. CDR3 sequence reads: CASSPRTQYEQYV. The CDR3 DNA follows: TGTGCCAGCAGCCCGCGGACTCAATACGAGCAGTACGTC.

The chain links TRBV7-9 to TRBJ1-3; tentative D call: TRBD1 (5 bases). Trimming cost V 4 bases and J 0 bases, with 16 bases left between them. CDR3 length: 17 residues. The V gene's germline CDR1 is SEHNR and CDR2 FQNEAQ (reference sequence). The CDR3 nucleotides are TGTGCCAGCAGCTCTATATTGACAGTGGCCTCTGGAAACACCATATATTTT. The encoded protein is CASSSILTVASGNTIYF.

The chain combines TRBV15 with TRBJ2-2; tentative D call: TRBD1 (6 bases). V was pared by 2 bases and J by 4 bases, with 11 bases between. From germline, CDR1 is LNHNV and CDR2 YYDKDF (reference sequence). The CDR3 runs to 15 residues. DNA for the CDR3: TGTGCCACCAGCAGACCCGGACAGCTCACCGGGGAGCTGTTTTTT. Amino acids: CATSRPGQLTGELFF.

This chain joins TRBV19 and TRBJ1-2; possibly TRBD1 for D (5 bases). The CDR3 spans 16 residues. The V end lost 3 bases, the J end lost 6 bases, and 20 bases lay between the germline ends. Per germline, CDR1 LNHDA and CDR2 SQIVND (reference sequence). CDR3 nucleotides: TGTGCCAGTAGTATGTCCCCCGTTTGGGGGGATAATGGCTACACCTTC. Amino acid sequence: CASSMSPVWGDNGYTF.

This clone was recorded a few times. The chain couples TRBV6-5 to TRBJ2-1, with TRBD1 identical over 10 bases. V was pared by 6 bases and J by 8 bases, with 4 bases of the junction left unmatched. This CDR3 is 13 amino acids long. Germline V gene lookup returns CDR1 MNHEY and CDR2 SVGAGI. The CDR3 reads CASSSGTGDEQFF. The CDR3 nucleotides read TGTGCCAGCAGCTCGGGGACAGGGGATGAGCAGTTCTTC.

This clone appeared many times. Distinct nucleotide sequences in the sample also encode this CDR3. The genes are TRBV6-4 and TRBJ2-3; 13 bases match TRBD2. This CDR3 contains 16 residues. Trimming removed 2 bases from V and 1 base from J; junction bases left unmatched: 0. Germline lookup yields CDR1 MRHNA and CDR2 SNTAGT. The CDR3 here is CASSDGTSGGTDTQYF. The CDR3 DNA is TGTGCCAGCAGTGACGGGACTAGCGGGGGCACAGATACGCAGTATTTT.

This clone was seen a handful of times. V is TRBV5-1 and J is TRBJ2-2, with D perhaps matching TRBD2 (6 bases). V lost 2 bases and J 0 bases, leaving 8 bases between the germline ends. Germline V lookup: CDR1 SGHRS, CDR2 YFSETQ. The CDR3 is 15 residues long. The CDR3 DNA is TGCGCCAGCAGCTTTAGCGGAGCGAACACCGGGGAGCTGTTTTTT. Encoded protein: CASSFSGANTGELFF.